This TCR beta chain was identified in a study of regulatory T cells in long-lasting Graves disease. Study results and limitations: Persistent Graves' patients possessed reduced TCR diversity relative to recently diagnosed ones. Under persistent disease, TRBV28, TRBJ1-2 and TRBJ2-5 were used preferentially. Accuracy was possibly reduced by small sample size.

J was trimmed by 5 bases and V by 1 base; bases with no gene match: 9. CDR1 is LNHNV and CDR2 is YYDKDF in the germline V gene (reference sequence). The CDR3 has 16 amino acids. Arm-PCR of CDR3 regions and iRepertoire HTBI primers were the basis on which TCR beta libraries were built. Each CDR3 protein is one row after TCRdb ran MiXCR on the multiplex PCR reads. This repertoire shows approximately 400,000 distinct CDR3 sequences, less than 25% found once; its top ten account for around 21%. Time point: persistent/refractory GD, antithyroid drugs over 5 years with positive TRAb. PBMCs provided the RNA from which the TCR library was made. This clonotype was seen a handful of times. The antigen remains undetermined.

This clonotype was sampled from a female donor with Graves disease. This rearrangement joins TRBV15 to TRBJ1-2; 8 bases fit TRBD1. The sequenced sample was peripheral blood mononuclear cells (PBMCs), obtained when the disease was refractory, from a patient treated with antithyroid drugs. The CDR3 spells CATSRVSGQGFYGYTF. For the CDR3, the DNA is TGTGCCACCAGCAGAGTATCTGGACAGGGTTTTTATGGCTACACCTTC.